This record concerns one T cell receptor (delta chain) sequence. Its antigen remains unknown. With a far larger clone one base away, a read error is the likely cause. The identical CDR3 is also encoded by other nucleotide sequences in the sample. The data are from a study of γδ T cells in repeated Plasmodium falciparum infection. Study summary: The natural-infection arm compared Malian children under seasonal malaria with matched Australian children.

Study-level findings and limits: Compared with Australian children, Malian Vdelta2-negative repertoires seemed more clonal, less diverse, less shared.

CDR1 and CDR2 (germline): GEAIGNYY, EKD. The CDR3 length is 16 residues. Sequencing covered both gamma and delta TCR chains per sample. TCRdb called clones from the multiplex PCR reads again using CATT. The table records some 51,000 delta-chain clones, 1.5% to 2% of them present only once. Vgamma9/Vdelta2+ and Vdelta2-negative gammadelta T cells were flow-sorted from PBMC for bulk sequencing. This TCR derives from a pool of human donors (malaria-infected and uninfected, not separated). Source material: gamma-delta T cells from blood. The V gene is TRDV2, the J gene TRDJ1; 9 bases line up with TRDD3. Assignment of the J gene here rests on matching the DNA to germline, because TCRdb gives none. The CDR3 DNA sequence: TGTGCCTGTGATCTCCTGGGGGATGGGTACACCGACAAACTCATCTTT. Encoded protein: CACDLLGDGYTDKLIF.